The 3 T cell receptor beta chains reported below all come from one sample, sequenced in a study of T cell repertoires in cytomegalovirus infection. TCRdb re-called the reads with MiXCR, one entry per CDR3 protein. This sample has over 300,000 distinct CDR3 sequences, with 8% to 9.5% found just once. Sequenced material: PBMCs. These receptors all stem from a human donor in good health (CMV status not recorded). Some clones in this sample may be carry-over from other donors' samples.

The chain joins TRBV6-2 or TRBV6-3 to TRBJ1-1; D gene uncertain. The CDR3 is made up of 12 amino acids. CDR1 and CDR2 from the germline V gene are MNHEY and SVGEGT. Trimming left V 6 bases short and J 3 bases short, with 8 bases between. Written as DNA, the CDR3 is TGTGCCAGCAGCCAAATCCACACTGAAGCTTTCTTT. This translates into CASSQIHTEAFF.

The chain employs TRBV20-1 and TRBJ1-6; no reliable D call. The V and J ends lost 3 bases and 9 bases respectively, with 12 bases between them. Germline CDR1 and CDR2: DFQATT and SNEGSKA (reference sequence). There are 13 residues in the CDR3. CDR3 in DNA: TGCAGTGCTAGCGAAGGTCAGGCTTCACCCCTCCACTTT. Protein: CSASEGQASPLHF.

As concerns this clonotype: This may arise from a read error, as a much more abundant clone is one base away. The chain couples TRBV2 to TRBJ2-7; perhaps D is TRBD1 or TRBD2 (5 bases each). Trimming took 7 bases from V and 0 from J, leaving 13 bases between them. In germline, CDR1 is SNHLY, CDR2 FYNNEI. This CDR3 comprises 14 residues. As DNA, the CDR3 is TGTGCCAGCACCCGGGGCTTCATCTCCTACGAGCAGTACTTC. Its translation: CASTRGFISYEQYF.